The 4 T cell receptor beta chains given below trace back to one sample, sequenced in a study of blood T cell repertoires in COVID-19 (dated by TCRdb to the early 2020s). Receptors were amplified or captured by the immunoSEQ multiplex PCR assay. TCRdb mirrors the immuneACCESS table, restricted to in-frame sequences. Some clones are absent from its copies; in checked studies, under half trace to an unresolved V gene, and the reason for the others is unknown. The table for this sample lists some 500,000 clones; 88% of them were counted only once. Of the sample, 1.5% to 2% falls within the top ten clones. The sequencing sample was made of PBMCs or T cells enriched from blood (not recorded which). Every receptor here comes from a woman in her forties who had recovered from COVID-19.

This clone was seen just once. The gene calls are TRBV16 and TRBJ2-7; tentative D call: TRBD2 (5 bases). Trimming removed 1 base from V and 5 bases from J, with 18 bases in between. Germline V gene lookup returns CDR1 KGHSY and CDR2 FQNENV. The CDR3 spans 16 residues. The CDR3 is CASSQFQAYPGDEQYF. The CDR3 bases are TGTGCCAGCAGCCAATTCCAGGCCTACCCCGGGGACGAGCAGTACTTC.

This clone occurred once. The CDR3 DNA is TGTGCCAGCAGTGAAGGACAGCCCCGGACCACTGAAGCTTTCTTT. This gives the protein CASSEGQPRTTEAFF. This chain uses TRBV2 with TRBJ1-1; maybe TRBD1 (5 bases). The CDR3 covers 15 residues. V was cut by 1 base and J by 4 bases, with 13 bases left in between. Per germline, CDR1 SNHLY and CDR2 FYNNEI.

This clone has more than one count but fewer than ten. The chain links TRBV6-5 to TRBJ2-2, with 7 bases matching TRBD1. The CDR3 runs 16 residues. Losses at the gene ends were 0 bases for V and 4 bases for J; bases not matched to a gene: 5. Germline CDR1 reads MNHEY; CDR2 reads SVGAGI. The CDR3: CASSYSIPGGTGELFF. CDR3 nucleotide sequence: TGTGCCAGCAGTTACTCGATTCCAGGGGGCACCGGGGAGCTGTTTTTT.

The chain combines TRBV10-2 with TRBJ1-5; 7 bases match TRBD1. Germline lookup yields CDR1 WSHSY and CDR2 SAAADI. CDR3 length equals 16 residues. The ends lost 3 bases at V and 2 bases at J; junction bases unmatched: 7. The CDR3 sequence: CASSDLATGGNQPQHF. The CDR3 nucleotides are TGCGCCAGCAGTGATCTCGCAACAGGGGGCAATCAGCCCCAGCATTTT.